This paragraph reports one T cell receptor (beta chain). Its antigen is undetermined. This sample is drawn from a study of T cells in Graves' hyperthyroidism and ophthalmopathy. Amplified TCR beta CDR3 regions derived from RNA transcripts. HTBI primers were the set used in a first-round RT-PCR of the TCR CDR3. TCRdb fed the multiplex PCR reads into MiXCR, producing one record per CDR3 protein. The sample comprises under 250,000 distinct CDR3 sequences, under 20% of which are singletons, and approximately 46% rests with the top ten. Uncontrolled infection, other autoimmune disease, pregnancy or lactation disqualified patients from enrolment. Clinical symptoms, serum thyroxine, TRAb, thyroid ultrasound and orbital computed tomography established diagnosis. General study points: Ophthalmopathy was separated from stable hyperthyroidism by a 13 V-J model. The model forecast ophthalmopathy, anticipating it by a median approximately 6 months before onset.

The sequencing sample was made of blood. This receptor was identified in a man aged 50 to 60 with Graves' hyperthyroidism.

The CDR3 bases are TGTGCCAGCAGCCCCAGGGTCTTTGGAACTGAAGCTTTCTTT. Protein product: CASSPRVFGTEAFF. The chain carries TRBV11-1 and TRBJ1-1; D may be TRBD1 (5 bases). Germline V lookup: CDR1 SGHAT, CDR2 FQDESV (reference sequence). The CDR3 loop spans 14 amino acids. Trimming took off 5 bases at V and 5 bases at J, with 15 bases between the two ends.